The 5 T cell receptor beta chains below all came from one sample that was sequenced in a study of response to subunit inactivated influenza vaccine (dated 2018 in TCRdb). The receptor library was made with RT-PCR. For sequencing, an Illumina HiSeq 2500 was employed. In TCRdb, the public reads were trimmed at Q25 with fastp and aligned with MiXCR, with productive beta chains retained. Merged by CDR3 protein, the rows form single entries marked with the most common genes and DNA. This sample is represented by around 300,000 distinct CDR3 sequences; approximately 20% of them were singletons. The leading ten clones occupy about 9.3% of the sample. The input for sequencing was PBMCs from blood, taken approximately 20 months after vaccination. Receptor source: a man between 45 and 75 years old who received an inactivated influenza vaccine. Donor details come from another sample of the same person, matched by shared clones.

This clonotype was recorded a few times. The genes are TRBV29-1 and TRBJ2-2, with TRBD1 matching over 7 bases. V lost 2 bases, J lost 2 bases, and 5 bases stayed unmatched. This CDR3 is built from 15 residues. CDR1 is SQVTM and CDR2 is ANQGSEA in the germline V gene. CDR3: CSVERRDRNTGELFF. The CDR3 DNA follows: TGCAGCGTTGAACGCCGGGACAGAAACACCGGGGAGCTGTTTTTT.

There are a few counts of this clonotype. The chain employs TRBV10-2 and TRBJ1-5; 7 bases agree with TRBD1. In germline, CDR1 is WSHSY, CDR2 SAAADI. With 4 bases clipped from V and 4 bases from J, the junction kept 1 base outside the gene matches. The CDR3 loop spans 13 amino acids. The chain's CDR3 is CASSVTGNQPQHF. The CDR3 region has the DNA TGCGCCAGCAGTGTGACAGGGAATCAGCCCCAGCATTTT.

There are a few counts of this clonotype. This sequence joins TRBV5-4 and TRBJ1-2; D ambiguous. The CDR3 totals 13 residues. Germline CDR1 is SGHNT and CDR2 is YYREEE (reference sequence). Trimming removed 0 bases at V and 6 bases at J, with 9 bases between. The CDR3 nucleotides are TGTGCCAGCAGCTTGGACAACACGGATGGCTACACCTTC. This encodes CASSLDNTDGYTF.

This clonotype was observed a single time. The rearrangement joins TRBV27 to TRBJ2-7; 9 nucleotides agree with TRBD1. J was trimmed by 5 bases and V by 6 bases; bases with no gene match: 8. The CDR3 covers 14 residues. Germline V lookup: CDR1 MNHEY, CDR2 SMNVEV (reference sequence). The CDR3 loop reads CASSPDRGWNEQYF. The DNA for the CDR3 is TGTGCCAGCAGCCCGGACAGGGGTTGGAACGAGCAGTACTTC.

This rearrangement joins TRBV12-5 to TRBJ2-5; D is perhaps TRBD1 or TRBD2 (5 bases each). Germline V CDR1 and CDR2: LGHNT, FRNRAP. V was trimmed by 1 base and J by 5 bases, leaving 17 bases between them. This CDR3 is built from 16 residues. This CDR3 is CASGLGATRDVETQYF. CDR3 bases: TGTGCTAGTGGTTTGGGAGCCACCCGGGACGTGGAGACCCAGTACTTC.